Following are 17 T cell receptor beta chains from one sample sequenced in a study of graft-versus-host responses after intestinal transplantation (dated by TCRdb to about 2021). The library was obtained by the immunoSEQ multiplex PCR assay. Drawn from immuneACCESS, this table holds only the in-frame rearrangements with V and J called that TCRdb kept. Clones are partly lost; checked studies trace under half to an unresolved V gene and leave the rest unexplained. A total of about 59,000 clones appear in this sample, approximately 94% of them only once. Under 0.45% of the sample is in the top ten clones. The sample's time point label, in plain terms: cells obtained before transplantation from donor or recipient. The antigens these receptors bind are not known. This specimen was unstimulated CD4+ T cells sorted from spleen or lymph node cells, taken before transplant. The receptors here all came from a human donor who was the organ donor for an intestinal transplant.

The chain recombines TRBV4-3 with TRBJ2-5; the D is unclear. Germline assignment: CDR1 LGHNA and CDR2 YSLEER. The CDR3 is 13 residues long. Trimming removed 0 bases from V and 0 bases from J, with 2 bases in between. The CDR3 nucleotides read TGCGCCAGCAGCCAAGATAACCAAGAGACCCAGTACTTC. Protein product: CASSQDNQETQYF.

J is TRBJ2-1 and V is TRBV7-8; a possible D gene is TRBD2 (5 bases). V was pared by 1 base and J by 9 bases, with 16 bases between. The CDR3 is 15 amino acids. CDR1 SGHVS and CDR2 FQNEAQ come from the germline V gene. For the CDR3, the DNA is TGTGCCAGCAGCTTAGGGGGTAGGAGGTTTGGTGAGCAGTTCTTC. This encodes CASSLGGRRFGEQFF.

The chain employs TRBV19 and TRBJ2-2, with 11 bases that match TRBD1. V was pared by 7 bases and J by 6 bases, with 7 bases of the junction left unmatched. The CDR3 is 15 residues long. Germline lookup yields CDR1 LNHDA and CDR2 SQIVND (reference sequence). The CDR3 DNA reads TGTGCCAGTAAAGGACAGGGGGCGATCGCCGGGGAGCTGTTTTTT. This encodes CASKGQGAIAGELFF.

The chain employs TRBV10-2 and TRBJ2-3; TRBD1 matches 8 bases. J was trimmed by 4 bases and V by 4 bases; bases with no gene match: 13. Germline CDR1 WSHSY, CDR2 SAAADI. This CDR3 is 17 amino acids long. CDR3 in amino acids: CASSAPRTGRLADTQYF. CDR3 nucleotides: TGCGCCAGCAGTGCCCCGAGGACAGGGAGGTTGGCAGATACGCAGTATTTT.

The rearrangement uses TRBV7-2 and TRBJ2-1; 16 bases are a match to TRBD2. Losses at the gene ends were 5 bases for V and 9 bases for J; bases not matched to a gene: 4. This CDR3 spans 15 amino acids. The germline gives CDR1 SGHTA, CDR2 FQGNSA. The CDR3 here is CASSPGLAGGREQFF. The CDR3 DNA sequence: TGTGCCAGCAGCCCGGGACTAGCGGGGGGGCGTGAGCAGTTCTTC.

This clone was counted between two and nine times. The chain has TRBV7-9 and TRBJ1-1; D is perhaps TRBD1 (6 bases). V was cut by 4 bases and J by 5 bases, with 11 bases left in between. The germline CDR1 and CDR2 sequences are SEHNR and FQNEAQ (reference sequence). The CDR3 runs to 13 residues. This CDR3 reads CASSSIRGTEAFF. In nucleotides, the CDR3 is TGTGCCAGCAGCTCTATAAGGGGGACTGAAGCTTTCTTT.

V and J are TRBV9 and TRBJ1-4; D remains ambiguous. The length of the CDR3 is 15 residues. V lost 0 bases and J lost 8, with 14 bases in between. CDR1 is SGDLS and CDR2 is YYNGEE in the germline V gene. Here the CDR3 DNA reads TGTGCCAGCAGCGTAGATAGCTCGCGGGTCGAAAAACTGTTTTTT. Its protein product is CASSVDSSRVEKLFF.

This chain joins TRBV14 and TRBJ1-2, with no clear D. Trimming removed 0 bases at V and 12 bases at J, with 5 bases between. Germline lookup yields CDR1 SGHDN and CDR2 FVKESK. CDR3 size: 10 residues. The CDR3 loop is CASSQDKHTF. The CDR3 DNA reads TGTGCCAGCAGCCAAGATAAGCACACCTTC.

The CDR3 sequence: CASSYDGALTEAFF. For the CDR3, the DNA is TGTGCCAGCAGTTACGATGGGGCTCTCACTGAAGCTTTCTTT. The rearrangement uses TRBV6-5 and TRBJ1-1, with D possibly matching TRBD1 (5 bases). This CDR3 has 14 amino acids. Germline CDR1 and CDR2: MNHEY and SVGAGI. Trimming cost V 2 bases and J 4 bases, with 11 bases left between them.

The chain combines TRBV11-2 with TRBJ1-6; no firm D call. The germline CDR1 and CDR2 sequences are SGHAT and FQNNGV. Trimming removed 5 bases from V and 7 bases from J, with 9 bases in between. There are 13 residues in the CDR3. In DNA form, the CDR3 reads TGTGCCAGCAGCCTAGTCCCGAATTCACCCCTCCACTTT. Translation gives CASSLVPNSPLHF.

The J gene is TRBJ2-7, the V gene TRBV7-3; tentatively, D is TRBD1 or TRBD2 (6 bases each). V shed 0 bases and J shed 6 bases, with 12 bases lying between them. The CDR3 loop spans 14 amino acids. Germline values: CDR1 SGHTA, CDR2 FQGTGA. The CDR3 loop is CASSLTTGTGEQYF. The DNA of the CDR3 is TGTGCCAGCAGCTTAACTACAGGGACTGGCGAGCAGTACTTC.

The chain carries TRBV5-4 and TRBJ2-1; D gene ambiguous. CDR3 length: 14 amino acids. Germline V gene data show CDR1 as SGHNT and CDR2 as YYREEE (reference sequence). Trimming shortened V by 4 bases and J by 0 bases, and 8 bases separated the two germline ends. The CDR3 loop is CASSPSTSYNEQFF. The CDR3 DNA reads TGTGCCAGCAGCCCGAGCACCTCCTACAATGAGCAGTTCTTC. The full variable domain, completed using reference TRBV5-4 and TRBJ2-1, is ETGVTQSPTHLIKTRGQQVTLRCSSQSGHNTVSWYQQALGQGPQFIFQYYREEENGRGNFPPRFSGLQFPNYSSELNVNALELDDSALYLCASSPSTSYNEQFFGPGTRLTVL.

With regard to this clone: Sequence at one end of the junction differs from germline and may be a read error. The V call is TRBV7-7, the J call TRBJ2-7, with 9 bases that match TRBD1. Germline V CDR1 and CDR2: SSHAT, FNYEAQ (reference sequence). CDR3 length: 13 amino acids. The CDR3 protein is CASSPGQGYEQYF. CDR3 bases: TGTGCTAGCAGCCCGGGACAGGGTTACGAGCAGTACTTC.

The chain joins TRBV6-5 to TRBJ2-3; possible D gene TRBD2, 5 bases. Trimming shortened V by 0 bases and J by 2 bases, and 9 bases separated the two germline ends. This CDR3 comprises 15 residues. CDR1 is MNHEY and CDR2 is SVGAGI in the germline V gene. CDR3 bases: TGTGCCAGCAGTTACTCCTCTAGCTTCACAGATACGCAGTATTTT. As protein: CASSYSSSFTDTQYF.

The V and J genes are TRBV7-8 and TRBJ2-3; 7 nucleotides match TRBD2. The trim removed 4 bases at V and 1 base at J, leaving 11 bases unmatched. In germline, CDR1 is SGHVS, CDR2 FQNEAQ. The CDR3 is 17 amino acids. CDR3 bases: TGTGCCAGCAGCTACCCCTTACTAGCGCCTGGCACAGATACGCAGTATTTT. Protein product: CASSYPLLAPGTDTQYF.

This clone was recorded once. The genes are TRBV11-2 and TRBJ2-7; 7 bases fit TRBD1. CDR1 is SGHAT and CDR2 is FQNNGV in the germline V gene. This CDR3 contains 17 residues. Trimming removed 5 bases from V and 3 bases from J; junction bases left unmatched: 16. The CDR3 spells CASSRIKDRAILYEQYF. The CDR3 nucleotides are TGTGCCAGCAGCCGGATTAAAGACAGGGCCATACTCTACGAGCAGTACTTC.

The V gene is TRBV7-2, the J gene TRBJ2-7; D perhaps matches TRBD1 (6 bases). V was pared by 5 bases and J by 2 bases, with 16 bases between. Per the germline V gene, CDR1 is SGHTA and CDR2 is FQGNSA. CDR3 length: 15 residues. The CDR3 DNA reads as TGTGCCAGCAGCCCAACGTCCGGACAGACCTACGAGCAGTACTTC. It translates to CASSPTSGQTYEQYF.